This T cell receptor beta chain was profiled in a study of blood T cell repertoires in COVID-19. Germline V gene lookup returns CDR1 MNHEY and CDR2 SMNVEV (reference sequence). The CDR3 has 15 residues. Trimming cost V 7 bases and J 5 bases, with 18 bases left between them. Study processing details: Nucleated cell counts were estimated from reference gene primer amplification. The repertoire was sequenced with immunoSEQ multiplex PCR; TCRdb's copy has only in-frame clones and lacks some. V and J calls and clone size are given by that table; D and trimming were obtained from the DNA. The data contain 100,000 to 150,000 clones, approximately 88% of them singletons.

The sample was peripheral blood. The chain links TRBV27 to TRBJ2-1, with D possibly TRBD1 on 6 matching bases. The sequence derives from a man in his fifties with acute or convalescent COVID-19. The CDR3 nucleotides are TGTGCCAGCACCCCGGGCAGGGGTATAGACAATGAGCAGTTCTTC. Amino acids: CASTPGRGIDNEQFF.